These 8 T cell receptor beta chains originate from one sample sequenced in a study of early T cells in non-severe SARS-CoV-2 infection. TCRdb called the 5' RACE reads again in MiXCR, with one record for every CDR3 protein. Found here are roughly 80,000 distinct CDR3 sequences, about 15% of them singletons; the top ten hold less than 3.5%. Sequencing was carried out using whole blood. The receptors derive from an adult who was a healthcare worker with PCR-confirmed SARS-CoV-2 infection or an uninfected control (not recorded which).

The rearrangement joins TRBV19 to TRBJ1-1; TRBD1 matches 11 bases. The V segment lost 2 bases and the J segment 1 base; nucleotides outside the gene matches: 3. CDR1 and CDR2 from the germline V gene are LNHDA and SQIVND (reference sequence). The CDR3 spans 16 residues. Written as DNA, the CDR3 is TGTGCCAGTAGTATAATCGGACAGGGGGCGAACACTGAAGCTTTCTTT. This gives the protein CASSIIGQGANTEAFF.

This chain uses TRBV7-8 with TRBJ2-4; D is ambiguous. This CDR3 comprises 14 residues. Germline CDR1 is SGHVS and CDR2 is FQNEAQ. V dropped 1 base and J dropped 0 bases, with 4 bases sitting between them. The CDR3: CASSLGLAKNIQYF. The CDR3 DNA follows: TGTGCCAGCAGCTTAGGCTTAGCCAAAAACATTCAGTACTTC.

This clonotype has ten or more counts. The DNA for the CDR3 is TGCAGCGTTGTTCCAGGGGCAAATCAGCCCCAGCATTTT. Translation gives CSVVPGANQPQHF. This chain links TRBV29-1 with TRBJ1-5; perhaps TRBD1 as D (6 bases). The V and J ends lost 4 bases and 4 bases respectively, with 11 bases between them. This CDR3 has 13 amino acids. Germline lookup yields CDR1 SQVTM and CDR2 ANQGSEA.

The CDR3: CASSLGWGDPNTEAFF. As DNA, the CDR3 is TGTGCCAGCAGCTTAGGATGGGGGGACCCGAACACTGAAGCTTTCTTT. This rearrangement joins TRBV7-9 to TRBJ1-1; a weak D match, TRBD1 (5 bases). V lost 1 base to trimming and J lost 1 base, with 13 bases between them. CDR1 and CDR2 from the germline V gene are SEHNR and FQNEAQ (reference sequence). CDR3 length: 16 residues.

This clonotype occurred a few times. The J gene is TRBJ2-4, the V gene TRBV28, with D possibly TRBD2 on 7 matching bases. The germline V gene encodes CDR1 MDHEN and CDR2 SYDVKM. Trimming removed 6 bases from V and 7 bases from J, with 16 bases in between. The CDR3 is 14 residues long. The chain's CDR3 is CASSKGGGLNIQYF. The CDR3 region has the DNA TGTGCCAGCAGCAAGGGGGGAGGGCTGAACATTCAGTACTTC.

The chain couples TRBV7-8 to TRBJ1-1; 8 bases map to TRBD1. The CDR3 is 14 residues long. CDR1 SGHVS and CDR2 FQNEAQ come from the germline V gene. Trimming at V came to 3 bases and at J to 8 bases, leaving 8 bases not matched to a gene. The CDR3 is CASSFSQGAREAFF. The CDR3 DNA follows: TGTGCCAGCAGCTTCTCCCAGGGGGCTAGGGAAGCTTTCTTT.

The chain is built from TRBV20-1 and TRBJ1-2; 7 positions match TRBD1. This CDR3 spans 13 amino acids. V gave up 4 bases and J gave up 4 bases; unmatched junction bases: 6. The V gene's germline CDR1 is DFQATT and CDR2 SNEGSKA (reference sequence). CDR3 in DNA: TGCAGTGCTACCAAGGGGGCAACCTATGGCTACACCTTC. This gives the protein CSATKGATYGYTF.

There are many counts of this clonotype. This chain joins TRBV9 and TRBJ1-5; D gene unclear. The CDR3 sequence is 14 residues long. Germline V gene lookup returns CDR1 SGDLS and CDR2 YYNGEE. V lost 3 bases to trimming and J lost 3 bases, with 10 bases between them. Here the CDR3 DNA reads TGTGCCAGCAGCGCGGACGGTCCCAATCAGCCCCAGCATTTT. It encodes CASSADGPNQPQHF.